There are many counts of the clone carrying this T cell receptor (beta chain). This entry comes from a study of naive and memory T cell subsets. Ligated cDNA underwent four rounds of PCR with nested alpha and beta constant region primers and SP2. Reverse transcription of blood and skin TCR RNA was primed at alpha and beta constant regions. TCRdb recomputed calls from the 5' RACE reads with MiXCR, one row per CDR3 protein. This table holds roughly 56,000 distinct CDR3 sequences, 7.2% found once. Trimming pared 5 bases from V and 5 bases from J, leaving 18 bases between. Germline lookup yields CDR1 MNHEY and CDR2 SVGAGI. This CDR3 is built from 15 residues. The library had UMIs added by 3' ligation of an oligonucleotide to TCR cDNA.

The rearrangement joins TRBV6-5 to TRBJ2-5; perhaps TRBD1 as D (5 bases). The receptor comes from a male donor in good health. The CDR3: CASSPRTLSGETQYF. CDR3 in DNA: TGTGCCAGCAGTCCACGGACACTAAGTGGTGAGACCCAGTACTTC.